Presented here are 5 T cell receptor beta chains from one specimen sequenced in a study of TIL therapy for anti-PD-1-resistant metastatic lung cancer. Time point: pre-treatment sample, taken before nivolumab and TIL therapy. This was the immunoSEQ v3 assay. Assay: immunoSEQ multiplex PCR; the TCRdb copy retains only in-frame clones and omits some. The sample has tens of thousands of clones, around 86% seen once. The sample in question was blood, obtained at baseline. These receptors were taken from a person between 25 and 79 years old with non-small cell lung cancer.

The chain recombines TRBV5-1 with TRBJ1-1; tentative D call: TRBD1 (5 bases). Germline V lookup: CDR1 SGHRS, CDR2 YFSETQ. V was cut by 5 bases and J by 1 base, with 18 bases left in between. The CDR3 contains 16 residues. In nucleotides, the CDR3 is TGCGCCAGCAGAGAGGCCGGGACGGGTAAGAACACTGAAGCTTTCTTT. It is translated as CASREAGTGKNTEAFF.

About this clone itself: The sample has other DNA sequences that encode this CDR3 too. V usage is TRBV5-1 and J usage is TRBJ2-1; D is ambiguous. Germline CDR1 and CDR2: SGHRS and YFSETQ. Trimming shortened V by 0 bases and J by 0 bases, and 7 bases separated the two germline ends. The CDR3 runs to 15 residues. The CDR3 nucleotides are TGCGCCAGCAGCTTGGGGTCGAGCTCCTACAATGAGCAGTTCTTC. This encodes CASSLGSSSYNEQFF.

The chain is built from TRBV9 and TRBJ2-2; the match to TRBD2 covers 7 bases. Unmatched junction bases numbered 6, after V lost 4 bases and J lost 3 bases. CDR3 length: 15 residues. CDR1 is SGDLS and CDR2 is YYNGEE in the germline V gene. This CDR3 is CASSRRGGDTGELFF. The CDR3, as DNA: TGTGCCAGCAGCAGACGGGGAGGGGACACCGGGGAGCTGTTTTTT.

The chain uses TRBV5-6 and TRBJ1-2; D unresolved. The CDR3 sequence is 14 residues long. V shed 1 base and J shed 4 bases, with 11 bases lying between them. Germline V gives CDR1 SGHDT, CDR2 YYEEEE. CDR3 bases: TGTGCCAGCAGCTTGACCGGGCCACCCTATGGCTACACCTTC. Amino acids: CASSLTGPPYGYTF.

The V call is TRBV27, the J call TRBJ2-7; TRBD2 matches 9 bases. Germline V CDR1 and CDR2: MNHEY, SMNVEV (reference sequence). The CDR3 has 13 amino acids. V trimming: 8 bases; J trimming: 4 bases; junction bases outside the gene matches: 6. CDR3 protein: CASRRGGAYEQYF. The DNA of the CDR3 is TGTGCCAGCCGGCGGGGGGGGGCGTACGAGCAGTACTTC.